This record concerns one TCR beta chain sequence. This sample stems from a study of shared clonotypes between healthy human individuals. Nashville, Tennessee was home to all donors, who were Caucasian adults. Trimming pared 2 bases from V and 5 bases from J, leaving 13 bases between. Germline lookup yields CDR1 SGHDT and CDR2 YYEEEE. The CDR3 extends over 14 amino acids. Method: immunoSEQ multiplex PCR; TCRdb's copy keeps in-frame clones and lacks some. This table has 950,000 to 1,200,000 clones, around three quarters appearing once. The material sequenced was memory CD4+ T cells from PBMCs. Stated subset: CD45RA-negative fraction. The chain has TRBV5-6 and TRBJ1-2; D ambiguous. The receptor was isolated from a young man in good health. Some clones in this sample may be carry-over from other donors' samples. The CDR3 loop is CASSLGGSRYGYTF. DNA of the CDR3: TGTGCCAGCAGCTTAGGCGGGTCCCGATATGGCTACACCTTC. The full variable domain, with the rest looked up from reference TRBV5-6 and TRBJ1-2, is DAGVTQSPTHLIKTRGQQVTLRCSPKSGHDTVSWYQQALGQGPQFIFQYYEEEERQRGNFPDRFSGHQFPNYSSELNVNALLLGDSALYLCASSLGGSRYGYTFGSGTRLTVV.